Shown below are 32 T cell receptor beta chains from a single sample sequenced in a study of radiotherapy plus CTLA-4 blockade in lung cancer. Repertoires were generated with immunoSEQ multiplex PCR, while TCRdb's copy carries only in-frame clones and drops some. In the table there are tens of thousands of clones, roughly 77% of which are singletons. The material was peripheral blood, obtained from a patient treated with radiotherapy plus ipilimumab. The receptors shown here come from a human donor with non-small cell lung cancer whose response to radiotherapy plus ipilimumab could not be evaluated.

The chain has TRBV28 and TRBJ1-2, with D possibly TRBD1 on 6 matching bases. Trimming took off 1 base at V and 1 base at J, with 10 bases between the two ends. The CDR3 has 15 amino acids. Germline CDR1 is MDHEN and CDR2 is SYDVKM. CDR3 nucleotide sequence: TGTGCCAGCAGTTTATTGGCAGGGGTTAACTATGGCTACACCTTC. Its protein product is CASSLLAGVNYGYTF.

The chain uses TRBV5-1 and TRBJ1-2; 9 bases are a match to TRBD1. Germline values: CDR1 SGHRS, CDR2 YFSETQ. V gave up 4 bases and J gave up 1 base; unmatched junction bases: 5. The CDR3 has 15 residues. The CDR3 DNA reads TGCGCCAGCAGCGAGACAGGGGGATATAACTATGGCTACACCTTC. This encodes CASSETGGYNYGYTF.

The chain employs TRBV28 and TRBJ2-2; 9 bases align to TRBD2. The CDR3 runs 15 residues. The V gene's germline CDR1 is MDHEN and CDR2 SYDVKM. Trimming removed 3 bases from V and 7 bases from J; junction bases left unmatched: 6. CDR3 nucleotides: TGTGCCAGCAGTTTCGCGGGGGGGCCGTTCGGGGAGCTGTTTTTT. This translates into CASSFAGGPFGELFF. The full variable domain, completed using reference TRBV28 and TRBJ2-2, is DVKVTQSSRYLVKRTGEKVFLECVQDMDHENMFWYRQDPGLGLRLIYFSYDVKMKEKGDIPEGYSVSREKKERFSLILESASTNQTSMYLCASSFAGGPFGELFFGEGSRLTVL.

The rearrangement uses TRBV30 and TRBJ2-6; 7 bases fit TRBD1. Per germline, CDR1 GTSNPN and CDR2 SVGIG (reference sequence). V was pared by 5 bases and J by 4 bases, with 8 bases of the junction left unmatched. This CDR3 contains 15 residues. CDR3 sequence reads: CAWSRDSTGANVLTF. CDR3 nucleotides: TGTGCCTGGTCCCGGGACAGTACCGGGGCCAACGTCCTGACTTTC. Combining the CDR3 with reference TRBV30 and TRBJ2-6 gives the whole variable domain SQTIHQWPATLVQPVGSPLSLECTVEGTSNPNLYWYRQAAGRGLQLLFYSVGIGQISSEVPQNLSASRPQDRQFILSSKKLLLSDSGFYLCAWSRDSTGANVLTFGAGSRLTVL.

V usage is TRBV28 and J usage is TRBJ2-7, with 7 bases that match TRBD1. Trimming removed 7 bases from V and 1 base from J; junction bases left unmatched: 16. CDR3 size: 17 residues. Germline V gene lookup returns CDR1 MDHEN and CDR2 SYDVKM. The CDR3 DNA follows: TGTGCCAGCATAGGTGGCAACCGGGACAGCCGGTCCTACGAGCAGTACTTC. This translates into CASIGGNRDSRSYEQYF.

The CDR3 DNA reads as TGTGCCAGCAGCTCCGGACTAGCGGGAGGCTCCGGGGAGCTGTTTTTT. Translated, it gives CASSSGLAGGSGELFF. This chain connects TRBV7-2 to TRBJ2-2, with TRBD2 identical over 14 bases. J was trimmed by 6 bases and V by 4 bases; bases with no gene match: 4. The CDR3 is 16 amino acids. Germline CDR1 and CDR2: SGHTA and FQGNSA.

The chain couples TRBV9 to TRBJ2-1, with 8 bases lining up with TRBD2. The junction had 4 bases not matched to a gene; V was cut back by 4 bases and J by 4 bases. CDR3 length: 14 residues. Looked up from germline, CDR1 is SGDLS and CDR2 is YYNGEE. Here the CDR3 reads CASSLGGGYNEQFF. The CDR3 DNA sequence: TGTGCCAGCAGCCTCGGGGGGGGATACAATGAGCAGTTCTTC.

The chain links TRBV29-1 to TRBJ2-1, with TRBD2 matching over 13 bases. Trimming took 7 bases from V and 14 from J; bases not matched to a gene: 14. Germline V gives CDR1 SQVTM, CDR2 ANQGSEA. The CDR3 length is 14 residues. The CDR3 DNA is TGCAGCGGCTGGACTAGCGGGGGCCGACAGGGAGAGTTCTTC. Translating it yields CSGWTSGGRQGEFF.

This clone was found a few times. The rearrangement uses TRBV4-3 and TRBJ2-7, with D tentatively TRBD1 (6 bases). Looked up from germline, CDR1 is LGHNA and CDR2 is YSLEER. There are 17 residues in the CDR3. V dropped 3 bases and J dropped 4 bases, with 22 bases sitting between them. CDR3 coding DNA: TGCGCCAGCAGCCAGCTAGCCGCCGGGACACGGGTTTACGAGCAGTACTTC. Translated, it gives CASSQLAAGTRVYEQYF.

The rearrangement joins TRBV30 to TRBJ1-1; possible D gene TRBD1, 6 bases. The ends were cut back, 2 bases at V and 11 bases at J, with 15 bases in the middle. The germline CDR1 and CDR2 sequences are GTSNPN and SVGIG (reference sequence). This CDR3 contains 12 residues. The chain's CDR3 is CAWSRLDRSAFF. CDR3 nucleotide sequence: TGTGCCTGGAGTAGACTTGACAGGTCGGCTTTCTTT. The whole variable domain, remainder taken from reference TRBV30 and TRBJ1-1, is SQTIHQWPATLVQPVGSPLSLECTVEGTSNPNLYWYRQAAGRGLQLLFYSVGIGQISSEVPQNLSASRPQDRQFILSSKKLLLSDSGFYLCAWSRLDRSAFFGQGTRLTVV.

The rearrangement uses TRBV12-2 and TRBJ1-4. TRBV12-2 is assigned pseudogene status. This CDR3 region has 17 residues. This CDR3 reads CASRLIREDISNEKLFF. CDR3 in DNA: TGTGCAAGTCGCTTAATTCGGGAGGACATCTCTAATGAAAAACTGTTTTTT.

CDR3 loop: CASSPDRSSYNEQFF. Here the CDR3 DNA reads TGCGCCAGCAGCCCTGACAGGAGCTCCTACAATGAGCAGTTCTTC. The chain uses TRBV4-3 and TRBJ2-1; D is perhaps TRBD1 (6 bases). This CDR3 region has 15 residues. CDR1 and CDR2 from the germline V gene are LGHNA and YSLEER. Trimming left V 4 bases short and J 0 bases short, with 10 bases between.

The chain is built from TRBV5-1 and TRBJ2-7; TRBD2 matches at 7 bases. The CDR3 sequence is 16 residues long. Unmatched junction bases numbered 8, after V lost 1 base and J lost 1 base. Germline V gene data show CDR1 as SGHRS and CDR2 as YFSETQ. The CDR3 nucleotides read TGCGCCAGCAGCTTGTTAAGCGGGGCTCGTTCCTACGAGCAGTACTTC. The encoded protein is CASSLLSGARSYEQYF.

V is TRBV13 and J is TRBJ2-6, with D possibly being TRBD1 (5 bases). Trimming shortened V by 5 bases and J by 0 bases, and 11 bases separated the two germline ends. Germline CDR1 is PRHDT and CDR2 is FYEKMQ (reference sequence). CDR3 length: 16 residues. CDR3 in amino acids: CASSRMTDSGANVLTF. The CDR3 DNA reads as TGTGCCAGCAGCCGCATGACAGACTCTGGGGCCAACGTCCTGACTTTC.

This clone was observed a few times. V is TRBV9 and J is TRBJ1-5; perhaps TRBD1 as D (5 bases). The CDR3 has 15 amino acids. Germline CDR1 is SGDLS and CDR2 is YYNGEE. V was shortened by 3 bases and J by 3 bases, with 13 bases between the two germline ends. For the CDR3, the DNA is TGTGCCAGCAGCGCCGCGACAGACCCCAATCAGCCCCAGCATTTT. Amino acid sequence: CASSAATDPNQPQHF.

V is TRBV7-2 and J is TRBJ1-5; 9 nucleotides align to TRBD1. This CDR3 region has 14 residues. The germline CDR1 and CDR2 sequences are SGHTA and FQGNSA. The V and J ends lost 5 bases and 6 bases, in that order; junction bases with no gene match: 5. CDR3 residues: CASSPNRGRQPQHF. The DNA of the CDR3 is TGTGCCAGCAGCCCAAACAGGGGGCGTCAGCCCCAGCATTTT. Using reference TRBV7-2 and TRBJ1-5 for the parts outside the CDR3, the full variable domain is GAGVSQSPSNKVTEKGKDVELRCDPISGHTALYWYRQSLGQGLEFLIYFQGNSAPDKSGLPSDRFSAERTGGSVSTLTIQRTQQEDSAVYLCASSPNRGRQPQHFGDGTRLSIL.

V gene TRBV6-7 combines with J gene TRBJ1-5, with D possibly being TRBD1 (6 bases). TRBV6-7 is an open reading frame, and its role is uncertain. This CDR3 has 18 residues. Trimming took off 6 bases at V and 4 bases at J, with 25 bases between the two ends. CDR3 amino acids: CASSPRGVGRGRNQPQHF. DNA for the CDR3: TGTGCCAGCAGCCCCCGGGGGGTGGGCAGGGGTAGGAATCAGCCCCAGCATTTT.

The CDR3 sequence is CASTAGLAVTNEQFF. The CDR3 DNA reads as TGCGCCAGCACCGCGGGGCTAGCGGTTACTAATGAGCAGTTCTTC. The rearrangement links TRBV4-1 to TRBJ2-1, with 7 bases lining up with TRBD2. Trimming at V came to 7 bases and at J to 7 bases, leaving 13 bases not matched to a gene. The CDR3 is made up of 15 amino acids. Per the germline V gene, CDR1 is MGHRA and CDR2 is YSYEKL.

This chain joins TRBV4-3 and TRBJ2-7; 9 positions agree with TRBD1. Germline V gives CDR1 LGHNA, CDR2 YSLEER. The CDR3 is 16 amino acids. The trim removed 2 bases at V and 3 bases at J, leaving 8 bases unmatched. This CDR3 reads CASSQTAGQGFYEQYF. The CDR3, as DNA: TGCGCCAGCAGCCAAACTGCGGGACAGGGATTCTACGAGCAGTACTTC.

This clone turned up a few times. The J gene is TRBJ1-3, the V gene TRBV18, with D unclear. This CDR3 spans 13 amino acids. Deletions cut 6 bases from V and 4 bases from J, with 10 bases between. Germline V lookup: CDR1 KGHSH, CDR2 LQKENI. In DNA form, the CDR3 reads TGTGCCAGCTCCACCTCGGGGGGAAACACCATATATTTT. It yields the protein CASSTSGGNTIYF.

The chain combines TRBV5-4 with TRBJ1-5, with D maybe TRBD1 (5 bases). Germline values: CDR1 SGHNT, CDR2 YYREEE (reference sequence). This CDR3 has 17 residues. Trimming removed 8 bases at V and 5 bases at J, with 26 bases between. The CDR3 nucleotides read TGTGCCAGTCCCCCCCGCGATGGGACCGGGGGGGATCAGCCCCAGCATTTT. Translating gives CASPPRDGTGGDQPQHF.

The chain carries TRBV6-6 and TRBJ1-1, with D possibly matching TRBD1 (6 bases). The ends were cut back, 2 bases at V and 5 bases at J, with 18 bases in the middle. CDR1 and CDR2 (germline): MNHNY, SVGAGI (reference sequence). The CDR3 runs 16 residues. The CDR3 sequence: CASSYTQTGRATEAFF. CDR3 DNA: TGTGCCAGCAGTTACACCCAAACAGGGAGAGCGACTGAAGCTTTCTTT.

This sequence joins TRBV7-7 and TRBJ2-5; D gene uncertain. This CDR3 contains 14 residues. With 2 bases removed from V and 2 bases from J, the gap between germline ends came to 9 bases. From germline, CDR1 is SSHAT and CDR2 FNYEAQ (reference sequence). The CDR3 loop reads CASSLQYSQETQYF. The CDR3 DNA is TGTGCCAGCAGCTTACAATACAGTCAAGAGACCCAGTACTTC.

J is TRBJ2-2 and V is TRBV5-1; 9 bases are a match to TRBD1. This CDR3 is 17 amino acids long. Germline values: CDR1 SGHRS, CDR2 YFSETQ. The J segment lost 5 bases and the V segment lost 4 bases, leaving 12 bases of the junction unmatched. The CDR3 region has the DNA TGCGCCAGCAGCCCATACTCCGGGACAGGGCTTACCGGGGAGCTGTTTTTT. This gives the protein CASSPYSGTGLTGELFF.

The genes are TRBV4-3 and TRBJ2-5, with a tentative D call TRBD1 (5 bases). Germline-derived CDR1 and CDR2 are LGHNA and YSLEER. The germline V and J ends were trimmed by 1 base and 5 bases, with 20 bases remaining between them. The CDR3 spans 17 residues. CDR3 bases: TGCGCCAGCAGCCAAGGCAATGCAGGGCGTTTAGGCGAGACCCAGTACTTC. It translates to CASSQGNAGRLGETQYF.

The chain's CDR3 is CASSLGVPVGGGELFF. CDR3 DNA: TGTGCCAGCAGCTTAGGGGTGCCGGTGGGGGGCGGGGAGCTGTTTTTT. The chain has TRBV7-2 and TRBJ2-2; the D gene is possibly TRBD2 (6 bases). Germline V lookup: CDR1 SGHTA, CDR2 FQGNSA. There are 16 residues in the CDR3. Trimming cost V 1 base and J 7 bases, with 16 bases left between them.

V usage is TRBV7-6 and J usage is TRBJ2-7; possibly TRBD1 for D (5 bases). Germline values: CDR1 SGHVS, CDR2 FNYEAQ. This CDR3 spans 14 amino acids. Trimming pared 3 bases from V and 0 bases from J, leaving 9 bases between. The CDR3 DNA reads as TGTGCCAGCAGCTTCCGGACAAACTCCTACGAGCAGTACTTC. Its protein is CASSFRTNSYEQYF.

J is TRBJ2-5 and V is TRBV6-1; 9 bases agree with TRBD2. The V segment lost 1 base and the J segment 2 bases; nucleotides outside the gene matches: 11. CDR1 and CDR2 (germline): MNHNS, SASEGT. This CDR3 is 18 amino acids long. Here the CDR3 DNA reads TGTGCCAGCAGTGAAGTGGGACTAGCAAGTTCCGGGCAAGAGACCCAGTACTTC. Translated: CASSEVGLASSGQETQYF.

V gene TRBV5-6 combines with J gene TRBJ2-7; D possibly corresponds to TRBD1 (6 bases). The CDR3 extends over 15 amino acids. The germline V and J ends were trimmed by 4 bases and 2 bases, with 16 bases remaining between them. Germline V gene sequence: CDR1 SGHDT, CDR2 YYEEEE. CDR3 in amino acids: CASSPAQGRPYEQYF. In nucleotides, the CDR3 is TGTGCCAGCAGCCCGGCTCAGGGGAGACCCTACGAGCAGTACTTC.

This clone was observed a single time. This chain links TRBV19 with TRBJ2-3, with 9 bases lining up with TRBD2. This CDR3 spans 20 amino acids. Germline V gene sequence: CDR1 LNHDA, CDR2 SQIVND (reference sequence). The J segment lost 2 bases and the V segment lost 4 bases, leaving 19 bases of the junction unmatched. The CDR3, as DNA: TGTGCCAGTAGTAGTAGCGGGCGCGACCGGGCGGGAGGGTCCACAGATACGCAGTATTTT. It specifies CASSSSGRDRAGGSTDTQYF.

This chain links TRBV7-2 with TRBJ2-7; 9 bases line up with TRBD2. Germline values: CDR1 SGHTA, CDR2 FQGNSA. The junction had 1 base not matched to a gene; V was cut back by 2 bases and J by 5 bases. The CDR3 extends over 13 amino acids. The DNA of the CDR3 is TGTGCCAGCAGCTTATGGACTAGCGACGAGCAGTACTTC. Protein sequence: CASSLWTSDEQYF.

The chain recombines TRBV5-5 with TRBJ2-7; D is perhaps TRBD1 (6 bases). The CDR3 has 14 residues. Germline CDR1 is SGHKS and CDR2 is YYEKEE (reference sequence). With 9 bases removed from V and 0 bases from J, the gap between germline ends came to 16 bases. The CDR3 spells CATNPRGSSYEQYF. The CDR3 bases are TGTGCCACCAACCCCAGGGGAAGCTCCTACGAGCAGTACTTC.